This T cell receptor beta chain was observed in a study of shared clonotypes between healthy human individuals. Overall study: For every donor, three CD4 naive, three CD4 memory, two CD8 naive and one CD8 memory plates were used. Study-wide results and limits: Clonotype sharing among donors, it was expected, would be affected by sequencing depth. Among several donors, around 5% of naive CD4 clonotypes were found in common.

Comments on this clone: Its antigen remains unidentified.

Sequencing was performed with immunoSEQ multiplex PCR; in TCRdb, only in-frame clones are kept and a portion is missing. Counted here are under 150,000 clones, more than 65% occurring once; the ten biggest clones make up around 24%. Germline V gene lookup returns CDR1 DFQATT and CDR2 SNEGSKA (reference sequence). The CDR3 spans 10 residues. Trimming took 5 bases from V and 5 from J, leaving 6 bases between them. The clonotype comes from a woman in her twenties or thirties in good health. Sequencing was done on a sample of memory CD8+ T cells sorted from blood. The subset: CD45RO+ cells pooled with CCR7-negative TemRA cells. V usage is TRBV20-1 and J usage is TRBJ1-2; D is uncertain. The CDR3 reads CSAWGYGYTF. CDR3 sequence (DNA): TGCAGTGCTTGGGGATATGGCTACACCTTC.